This T cell receptor (beta chain) was captured in a study of T cell responses to AZD1222 COVID-19 vaccine. Study summary: The study pooled second doses at about 4 or about 12 weeks. General study results and limits: Donors were chiefly white British, with a greater number of females, and clonal diversity was perhaps underestimated. The number of AZD1222 recipients seropositive at baseline was only 5 to 7. With two AZD1222 doses given, Spike-specific TCR breadth and depth both rose.

V lost 1 base to trimming and J lost 0 bases, with 10 bases between them. From germline, CDR1 is SGHTA and CDR2 FQGNSA. The CDR3 extends over 16 amino acids. A remark on this clone: Antigen: not known.

The protocol was immunoSEQ multiplex PCR, while the TCRdb copy is restricted to in-frame clones and leaves out a portion. The table lists roughly 140,000 clones, approximately 94% of them singletons. The TCR comes from an adult in good health. The chain couples TRBV7-2 to TRBJ2-4; D is unresolved. The specimen was peripheral blood, collected on day 0 of AZD1222 vaccination. The CDR3 loop reads CASSLGAGLAKNIQYF. The CDR3 coding sequence is TGTGCCAGCAGCTTAGGCGCAGGTTTAGCCAAAAACATTCAGTACTTC.